These 20 T cell receptor beta chains share one sample of origin, sequenced in a study of CD8 T cells in Susac syndrome. Reverse transcription of 0.5 to 1 ug RNA was performed with random hexamers. From the immunoSEQ multiplex PCR reads, TCRdb called clonotypes with MiXCR, one entry per CDR3 protein. The sample includes tens of thousands of distinct CDR3 sequences, about 95% of them seen just once. The sample comprised CD8+ T cells from PBMCs. These receptors came from a human donor with multiple sclerosis.

The chain is built from TRBV5-6 and TRBJ2-7; D is possibly TRBD2 (7 bases). Germline V gives CDR1 SGHDT, CDR2 YYEEEE. Trimming removed 2 bases at V and 2 bases at J, with 11 bases between. The CDR3 contains 14 residues. The CDR3 DNA sequence: TGTGCCAGCAGCTTAACAGGGAGGGCCTACGAGCAGTACTTC. This encodes CASSLTGRAYEQYF.

The chain recombines TRBV28 with TRBJ2-7; the D gene is possibly TRBD2 (5 bases). The germline CDR1 and CDR2 sequences are MDHEN and SYDVKM. Trimming pared 2 bases from V and 2 bases from J, leaving 10 bases between. This CDR3 has 14 residues. The DNA of the CDR3 is TGTGCCAGCAGTTTAGGAGGATCCCCCTACGAGCAGTACTTC. Translated: CASSLGGSPYEQYF.

This clonotype was seen once. The chain has TRBV7-2 and TRBJ1-1, with a possible D match to TRBD1 (5 bases). Germline V gene lookup returns CDR1 SGHTA and CDR2 FQGNSA. Trimming stripped 6 bases from V and 5 bases from J, with 13 bases between. The CDR3 length is 13 residues. The CDR3 sequence is CASRGTEWTEAFF. In nucleotides, the CDR3 is TGTGCCAGCAGAGGGACGGAGTGGACTGAAGCTTTCTTT. Drawing the rest from reference TRBV7-2 and TRBJ1-1, the complete variable domain is GAGVSQSPSNKVTEKGKDVELRCDPISGHTALYWYRQSLGQGLEFLIYFQGNSAPDKSGLPSDRFSAERTGGSVSTLTIQRTQQEDSAVYLCASRGTEWTEAFFGQGTRLTVV.

V usage is TRBV4-3 and J usage is TRBJ1-1, with D unclear. Between the trimmed V and J ends, which lost 2 bases and 0 bases, there was a span of 7 bases. The CDR3 runs to 14 residues. In germline, CDR1 is LGHNA, CDR2 YSLEER. The CDR3 sequence: CASSQTTLNTEAFF. The CDR3 nucleotides read TGCGCCAGCAGCCAAACTACACTGAACACTGAAGCTTTCTTT.

CDR3 sequence: CSVEGSTGVPDTQYF. The DNA for the CDR3 is TGCAGCGTTGAGGGGAGCACCGGAGTGCCAGATACGCAGTATTTT. J is TRBJ2-3 and V is TRBV29-1; D possibly corresponds to TRBD2 (5 bases). The germline CDR1 and CDR2 sequences are SQVTM and ANQGSEA. Trimming pared 3 bases from V and 4 bases from J, leaving 17 bases between. CDR3 size: 15 residues.

This chain connects TRBV29-1 to TRBJ2-1, with 7 bases identical to TRBD1. V dropped 3 bases and J dropped 4; count of bases not matched to a gene: 9. The CDR3 has 15 amino acids. From germline, CDR1 is SQVTM and CDR2 ANQGSEA. The CDR3, as DNA: TGCAGCGTTGAGGAAGGGAAACAGGGGTACAATGAGCAGTTCTTC. Translating it yields CSVEEGKQGYNEQFF.

The V call is TRBV6-5, the J call TRBJ2-5; the D gene is possibly TRBD2 (5 bases). Germline-derived CDR1 and CDR2 are MNHEY and SVGAGI. The length of the CDR3 is 14 residues. Trimming left V 8 bases short and J 3 bases short, with 16 bases between. The CDR3 nucleotides read TGTGCCAGCGGGAGAAGACAATCTAAAGAGACCCAGTACTTC. It encodes CASGRRQSKETQYF.

This chain links TRBV9 with TRBJ2-7; no reliable D call. This CDR3 is 16 amino acids long. The germline gives CDR1 SGDLS, CDR2 YYNGEE. The V end lost 0 bases, the J end lost 2 bases, and 15 bases lay between the germline ends. The CDR3 protein is CASSVDQAVPTYEQYF. In nucleotides, the CDR3 is TGTGCCAGCAGCGTAGATCAGGCGGTACCGACCTACGAGCAGTACTTC.

The gene calls are TRBV29-1 and TRBJ1-1; D gene uncertain. V lost 3 bases and J lost 4, with 3 bases in between. CDR1 is SQVTM, CDR2 ANQGSEA, per germline. The CDR3 is 10 residues long. The CDR3 bases are TGCAGCGTTGATATCACTGAAGCTTTCTTT. Its protein product is CSVDITEAFF. Full variable domain (outside the CDR3, taken from reference TRBV29-1 and TRBJ1-1): SAVISQKPSRDICQRGTSLTIQCQVDSQVTMMFWYRQQPGQSLTLIATANQGSEATYESGFVIDKFPISRPNLTFSTLTVSNMSPEDSSIYLCSVDITEAFFGQGTRLTVV.

V is TRBV7-6 and J is TRBJ1-2; D is ambiguous. The germline gives CDR1 SGHVS, CDR2 FNYEAQ. CDR3 length: 14 residues. With 1 base removed from V and 8 bases from J, the gap between germline ends came to 14 bases. The CDR3 loop reads CASSLVTQGEGYTF. The CDR3 nucleotides are TGTGCCAGCAGCTTAGTTACTCAAGGAGAGGGCTACACCTTC.

The chain couples TRBV5-1 to TRBJ2-2; TRBD1 matches 9 bases. CDR3 length: 15 amino acids. CDR1 is SGHRS, CDR2 YFSETQ, per germline. The trim removed 3 bases at V and 6 bases at J, leaving 6 bases unmatched. CDR3 sequence (DNA): TGCGCCAGCAGCTCCTCACAGGGGGCGCCCGGGGAGCTGTTTTTT. It yields the protein CASSSSQGAPGELFF.

The CDR3 nucleotides are TGTGCCACCTCCCAAGGAAACACTGAAGCTTTCTTT. Translating it yields CATSQGNTEAFF. The chain is built from TRBV19 and TRBJ1-1; D gene ambiguous. With 10 bases removed from V and 2 bases from J, the gap between germline ends came to 11 bases. The length of the CDR3 is 12 residues. Germline values: CDR1 LNHDA, CDR2 SQIVND (reference sequence).

The rearrangement links TRBV29-1 to TRBJ1-2, with D hard to call. The germline V and J ends were trimmed by 4 bases and 5 bases, with 8 bases remaining between them. The germline V gene has CDR1 SQVTM and CDR2 ANQGSEA. CDR3 size: 11 residues. CDR3 loop: CSVVLGYGYTF. Here the CDR3 DNA reads TGCAGCGTTGTTTTAGGGTATGGCTACACCTTC.

V and J are TRBV2 and TRBJ2-5; TRBD2 matches 8 bases. Germline assignment: CDR1 SNHLY and CDR2 FYNNEI. The CDR3 has 14 residues. Trimming at V came to 1 base and at J to 5 bases, leaving 3 bases not matched to a gene. Here the CDR3 DNA reads TGTGCCAGCAGTGAAGGCGGGAGGAGCGAGACCCAGTACTTC. Translating it yields CASSEGGRSETQYF.

The chain uses TRBV30 and TRBJ1-1; D is unresolved. Germline CDR1 is GTSNPN and CDR2 is SVGIG (reference sequence). The CDR3 sequence is 17 residues long. V dropped 4 bases and J dropped 1 base, with 22 bases sitting between them. The CDR3 region is CAWTHHPPPSGNTEAFF. The CDR3 DNA is TGTGCCTGGACCCACCACCCACCTCCATCAGGGAACACTGAAGCTTTCTTT.

The chain uses TRBV25-1 and TRBJ1-1, with TRBD1 identical over 7 bases. Trimming removed 8 bases from V and 0 bases from J; junction bases left unmatched: 3. CDR1 MGHDK and CDR2 SYGVNS come from the germline V gene. This CDR3 region has 13 residues. The CDR3 sequence is CASGQELNTEAFF. The CDR3 DNA reads TGTGCCAGCGGACAGGAATTGAACACTGAAGCTTTCTTT.

The rearrangement links TRBV12-3 or TRBV12-4 to TRBJ2-7; D might be TRBD2 (5 bases). V shed 6 bases and J shed 3 bases, with 9 bases lying between them. This CDR3 has 12 residues. In nucleotides, the CDR3 is TGTGCCAGCAGCCTGGACTTCTACGAGCAGTACTTC. Protein product: CASSLDFYEQYF.

J is TRBJ2-1 and V is TRBV9; D unclear. The V end was cut by 3 bases, the J end by 10 bases, with 8 bases between. In germline, CDR1 is SGDLS, CDR2 YYNGEE. CDR3 length: 11 amino acids. CDR3 protein: CASSATTEQFF. CDR3 bases: TGTGCCAGCAGCGCAACCACAGAGCAGTTCTTC.

The rearrangement uses TRBV13 and TRBJ1-3; unclear D gene. The CDR3 spans 17 residues. The V gene lost 0 bases and the J gene lost 2 bases, with 14 bases spanning the gap. Germline-derived CDR1 and CDR2 are PRHDT and FYEKMQ (reference sequence). Written as DNA, the CDR3 is TGTGCCAGCAGCTTAGGCCACGGGTTGGGGACTGGAAACACCATATATTTT. Protein: CASSLGHGLGTGNTIYF.

The chain is built from TRBV12-3 or TRBV12-4 and TRBJ1-2; 8 bases are shared with TRBD1. V lost 8 bases, J lost 2 bases, and 7 bases stayed unmatched. CDR3 size: 14 residues. The CDR3 protein is CASGPRTGNYGYTF. CDR3 DNA sequence: TGTGCCAGCGGGCCACGGACAGGGAACTATGGCTACACCTTC.